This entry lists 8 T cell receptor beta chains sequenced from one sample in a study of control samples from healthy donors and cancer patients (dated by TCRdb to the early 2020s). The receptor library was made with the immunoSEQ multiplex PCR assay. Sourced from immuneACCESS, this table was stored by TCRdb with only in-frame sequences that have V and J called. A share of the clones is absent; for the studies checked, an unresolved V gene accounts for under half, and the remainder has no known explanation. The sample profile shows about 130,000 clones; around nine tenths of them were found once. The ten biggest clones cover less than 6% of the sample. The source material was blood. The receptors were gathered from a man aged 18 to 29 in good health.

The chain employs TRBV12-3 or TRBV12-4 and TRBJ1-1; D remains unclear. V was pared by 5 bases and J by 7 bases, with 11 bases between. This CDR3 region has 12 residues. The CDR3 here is CASSAGLGEAFF. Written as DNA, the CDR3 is TGTGCCAGCAGTGCCGGCTTGGGTGAAGCTTTCTTT.

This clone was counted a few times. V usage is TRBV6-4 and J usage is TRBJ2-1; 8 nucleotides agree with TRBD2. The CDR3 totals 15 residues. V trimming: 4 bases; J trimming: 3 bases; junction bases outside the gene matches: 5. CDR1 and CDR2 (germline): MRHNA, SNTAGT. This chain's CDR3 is CASSARGGDYNEQFF. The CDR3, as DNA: TGTGCCAGCAGTGCTCGGGGGGGTGACTACAATGAGCAGTTCTTC.

The CDR3 sequence: CASSERLDTQYF. The CDR3 region has the DNA TGTGCCAGCAGTGAACGGCTAGACACGCAGTATTTT. The chain employs TRBV2 and TRBJ2-3; D is uncertain. The CDR3 sequence is 12 residues long. Germline V gene sequence: CDR1 SNHLY, CDR2 FYNNEI. Trimming removed 2 bases at V and 9 bases at J, with 9 bases between.

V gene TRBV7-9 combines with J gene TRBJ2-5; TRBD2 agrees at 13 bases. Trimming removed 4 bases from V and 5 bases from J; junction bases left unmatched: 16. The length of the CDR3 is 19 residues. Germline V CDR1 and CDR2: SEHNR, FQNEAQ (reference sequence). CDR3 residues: CASSYEVGGGLAGRETQYF. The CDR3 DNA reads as TGTGCCAGCAGCTACGAGGTCGGCGGGGGACTAGCGGGGCGGGAGACCCAGTACTTC.

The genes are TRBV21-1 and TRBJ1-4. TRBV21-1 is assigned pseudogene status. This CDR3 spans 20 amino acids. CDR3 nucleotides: TGTGCCAGCAGCTCCACCCACAGACGGTTATGTAGTAGCCCCAGGGAAAAACTGTTTTTT. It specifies CASSSTHRRLCSSPREKLFF.

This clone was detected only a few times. The CDR3 sequence: CASSARDRLSYEQYF. CDR3 sequence (DNA): TGTGCCAGCAGCGCGAGGGACCGCCTCTCCTACGAGCAGTACTTC. This chain links TRBV7-3 with TRBJ2-7; D possibly uses TRBD1 or TRBD2 (5 bases each). In germline, CDR1 is SGHTA, CDR2 FQGTGA. V lost 5 bases, J lost 0 bases, and 14 bases lay in between. There are 15 residues in the CDR3.

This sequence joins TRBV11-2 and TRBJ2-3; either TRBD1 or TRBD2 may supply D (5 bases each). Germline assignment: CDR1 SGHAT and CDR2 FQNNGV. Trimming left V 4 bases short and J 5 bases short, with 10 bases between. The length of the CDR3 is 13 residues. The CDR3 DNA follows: TGTGCCAGCAGCTCGGGGCCGGTAGATACGCAGTATTTT. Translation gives CASSSGPVDTQYF.

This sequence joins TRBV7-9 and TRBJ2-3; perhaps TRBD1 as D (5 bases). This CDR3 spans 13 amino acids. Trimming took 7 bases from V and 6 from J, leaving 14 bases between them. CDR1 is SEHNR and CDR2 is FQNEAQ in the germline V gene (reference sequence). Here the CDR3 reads CASTLPGADTQYF. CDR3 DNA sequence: TGTGCCAGCACTCTCCCTGGGGCGGATACGCAGTATTTT.